What follows are 4 T cell receptor beta chains derived from one specimen sequenced in a study of OX40 agonist ivuxolimab in advanced cancers. Assay: immunoSEQ multiplex PCR; the TCRdb copy retains only in-frame clones and omits some. The sample has approximately 9,300 clones; less than 65% are singletons. This sample comprised CD4+ or CD8+ T cells sorted from blood, obtained in a trial of the OX40 agonist ivuxolimab. The receptors stem from an adult with an advanced solid tumor such as melanoma, head and neck, liver or kidney cancer.

CDR3 sequence: CASSPTLVGGGELFF. The CDR3 nucleotides are TGTGCCAGCAGCCCGACGCTTGTGGGCGGCGGGGAGCTGTTTTTT. The V and J genes are TRBV7-3 and TRBJ2-2; no clear D gene. CDR1 SGHTA and CDR2 FQGTGA come from the germline V gene. V lost 5 bases and J 7 bases, leaving 17 bases between the germline ends. The CDR3 is 15 residues long. Full variable domain (outside the CDR3, taken from reference TRBV7-3 and TRBJ2-2): GAGVSQTPSNKVTEKGKYVELRCDPISGHTALYWYRQSLGQGPEFLIYFQGTGAADDSGLPNDRFFAVRPEGSVSTLKIQRTERGDSAVYLCASSPTLVGGGELFFGEGSRLTVL.

This clone was detected a few times. This chain connects TRBV7-9 to TRBJ2-7, with 12 positions matching TRBD2. The V gene end was trimmed by 5 bases and the J gene end by 5 bases; junction bases not matched to a gene: 7. This CDR3 is built from 15 residues. Germline V lookup: CDR1 SEHNR, CDR2 FQNEAQ (reference sequence). CDR3 sequence reads: CASSSTSGGTDEQYF. The CDR3 DNA sequence: TGTGCCAGCAGCAGTACTAGCGGGGGGACCGACGAGCAGTACTTC.

The chain is built from TRBV28 and TRBJ2-3; the match to TRBD2 covers 14 bases. Germline trimming cut 4 bases from V and 2 bases from J; bases unmatched to any gene: 14. CDR1 and CDR2 from the germline V gene are MDHEN and SYDVKM. The CDR3 is made up of 20 amino acids. Written as DNA, the CDR3 is TGTGCCAGCAGTTACCCGGGACTAGCGGGAGAGGGACCCCCCACAGATACGCAGTATTTT. Protein: CASSYPGLAGEGPPTDTQYF.

The chain couples TRBV29-1 to TRBJ1-1; 11 nucleotides match TRBD1. CDR1 SQVTM and CDR2 ANQGSEA come from the germline V gene. The V segment lost 5 bases and the J segment 7 bases; nucleotides outside the gene matches: 3. The length of the CDR3 is 12 residues. The DNA of the CDR3 is TGCAGCGTTCCGGACAGGGGGCTTGAAGCTTTCTTT. Translating gives CSVPDRGLEAFF.